The rows below give T cell receptor beta chains drawn from one sample of a study of neoadjuvant anti-PD-1 for oral cavity cancer. Using immunoSEQ multiplex PCR, the repertoire was profiled, and TCRdb retains in-frame clones only, with some absent. The repertoire holds under 14,000 clones, about 50% seen once, with roughly 29% in the top ten. The sequencing used tumor tissue, collected before nivolumab (anti-PD-1) treatment. Source of these receptors: a person between 40 and 85 years old with oral cavity squamous cell carcinoma. Both conserved end residues are part of each CDR3. D genes are given only for firm matches. The size field is filled for only some rows; it gives once, few, many or a size class.

clone_size: few; d_call: -; v_call: TRBV5-1; j_call: TRBJ1-2; cdr3_nt: TGCGCCAGCAGCTTGGACGGGAACTATGGCTACACCTTC; cdr3_aa: CASSLDGNYGYTF
clone_size: -; d_call: TRBD1; v_call: TRBV23-1; j_call: TRBJ2-1; cdr3_nt: TGCGCCAGCAGTCAATCGTGGCAGGGGGTAAATGAGCAGTTCTTC; cdr3_aa: CASSQSWQGVNEQFF
clone_size: few; d_call: -; v_call: TRBV7-9; j_call: TRBJ2-6; cdr3_nt: TGTGCCAGCAGCCTAACAGGTCCAGGGGCCAACGTCCTGACTTTC; cdr3_aa: CASSLTGPGANVLTF
clone_size: -; d_call: -; v_call: TRBV10-3; j_call: TRBJ1-1; cdr3_nt: TGTGCCATCAGTGAGATTTACAGGAACACTGAAGCTTTCTTT; cdr3_aa: CAISEIYRNTEAFF
clone_size: medium-sized; d_call: -; v_call: TRBV4-1; j_call: TRBJ2-3; cdr3_nt: TGCGCCAGCAGCCCACTAAGTTTTGGTGATACGCAGTATTTT; cdr3_aa: CASSPLSFGDTQYF
clone_size: -; d_call: TRBD2; v_call: TRBV29-1; j_call: TRBJ2-1; cdr3_nt: TGCAGCGTTTCCTATAGCGGGGTCCTTAGCTCCTACAATGAGCAGTTCTTC; cdr3_aa: CSVSYSGVLSSYNEQFF
clone_size: -; d_call: TRBD2; v_call: TRBV7-3; j_call: TRBJ2-3; cdr3_nt: TGTGCCAGCAGCTTAACTACACTAGCGGGGGGATTTAGCACAGATACGCAGTATTTT; cdr3_aa: CASSLTTLAGGFSTDTQYF
clone_size: few; d_call: TRBD2; v_call: TRBV4-3; j_call: TRBJ2-3; cdr3_nt: TGCGCCAGCAGCCTAGGGACTAGCGGGGGGCAAGATACGCAGTATTTT; cdr3_aa: CASSLGTSGGQDTQYF
clone_size: -; d_call: -; v_call: TRBV7-8; j_call: TRBJ2-5; cdr3_nt: TGTGCCAGCAGCCCTCACTATGGCCAGTACTTC; cdr3_aa: CASSPHYGQYF
clone_size: few; d_call: TRBD1; v_call: TRBV6-6; j_call: TRBJ1-1; cdr3_nt: TGTGCCAGCAGTTTACGACAGGGGGCTATAATGACTGAAGCTTTCTTT; cdr3_aa: CASSLRQGAIMTEAFF
clone_size: few; d_call: -; v_call: TRBV29-1; j_call: TRBJ1-3; cdr3_nt: TGCAGCGCACAGACCAGCTCTGGAAACACCATATATTTT; cdr3_aa: CSAQTSSGNTIYF
clone_size: -; d_call: TRBD2; v_call: TRBV6-4; j_call: TRBJ2-3; cdr3_nt: TGTGCCAGCAGTGACTCGCGGGGGGGCACAGATACGCAGTATTTT; cdr3_aa: CASSDSRGGTDTQYF
clone_size: -; d_call: -; v_call: TRBV19; j_call: TRBJ1-2; cdr3_nt: TGTGCCAGTAGTGCAACAGCTACAACTAACTATGGCTACACCTTC; cdr3_aa: CASSATATTNYGYTF
clone_size: -; d_call: -; v_call: TRBV7-9; j_call: TRBJ1-1; cdr3_nt: TGTGCCAGCAGCTTCGGTCAGGGGATCACTGAAGCTTTCTTT; cdr3_aa: CASSFGQGITEAFF
clone_size: -; d_call: -; v_call: TRBV5-1; j_call: TRBJ2-3; cdr3_nt: TGCGCCAGCAGCTCACCGGGCACAGATACGCAGTATTTT; cdr3_aa: CASSSPGTDTQYF
clone_size: -; d_call: -; v_call: TRBV11-3; j_call: TRBJ1-3; cdr3_nt: TGTGCCAGCAGCTTAGCCCCGGGGTTCGGAAACACCATATATTTT; cdr3_aa: CASSLAPGFGNTIYF
clone_size: -; d_call: -; v_call: TRBV4-2; j_call: TRBJ1-5; cdr3_nt: TGTGCCAGCAGCCAAGAGGGGGGGAATAGCAATCAGCCCCAGCATTTT; cdr3_aa: CASSQEGGNSNQPQHF
clone_size: -; d_call: -; v_call: TRBV6-1; j_call: TRBJ2-1; cdr3_nt: TGTGCCAGCGGGAGAAACAATGAGCAGTTCTTC; cdr3_aa: CASGRNNEQFF
clone_size: few; d_call: -; v_call: TRBV7-9; j_call: TRBJ1-4; cdr3_nt: TGTGCCAGCAGCCCGACAGAGAATGAAAAACTGTTTTTT; cdr3_aa: CASSPTENEKLFF
clone_size: -; d_call: TRBD2; v_call: TRBV5-1; j_call: TRBJ2-3; cdr3_nt: TGCGCCAGCAGCTTGGGACTAGCGGGGGCAGATACGCAGTATTTT; cdr3_aa: CASSLGLAGADTQYF
clone_size: medium-sized; d_call: TRBD1; v_call: TRBV6-6; j_call: TRBJ1-5; cdr3_nt: TGTGCCAGCAGCGGACAGGGGAAGAATCAGCCCCAGCATTTT; cdr3_aa: CASSGQGKNQPQHF
clone_size: few; d_call: -; v_call: TRBV5-5; j_call: TRBJ1-2; cdr3_nt: TGTGCCAGCAGCTCAACGGACAGTAACTATGGCTACACCTTC; cdr3_aa: CASSSTDSNYGYTF
clone_size: few; d_call: -; v_call: TRBV19; j_call: TRBJ1-6; cdr3_nt: TGTGCCAGTAGTATAGATTATTTTTCAGGAGACTCACCCCTCCACTTT; cdr3_aa: CASSIDYFSGDSPLHF
clone_size: medium-sized; d_call: -; v_call: TRBV27; j_call: TRBJ2-7; cdr3_nt: TGTGCCGCCAAGAGACTGGGTACGGGAAACGAGCAGTACTTC; cdr3_aa: CAAKRLGTGNEQYF
clone_size: -; d_call: -; v_call: TRBV2; j_call: TRBJ2-3; cdr3_nt: TGTGCCAGCAGTGACCTAGGACGGGGCACAGATACGCAGTATTTT; cdr3_aa: CASSDLGRGTDTQYF
clone_size: -; d_call: TRBD1; v_call: TRBV18; j_call: TRBJ1-5; cdr3_nt: TGTGCCAGCTCACCGGGACAGCCCCTCGTTCAGCCCCAGCATTTT; cdr3_aa: CASSPGQPLVQPQHF
clone_size: few; d_call: -; v_call: TRBV5-1; j_call: TRBJ1-1; cdr3_nt: TGCGCCAGCAGCTTACCAGGAGTGAACACTGAAGCTTTCTTT; cdr3_aa: CASSLPGVNTEAFF
clone_size: -; d_call: -; v_call: TRBV20-1; j_call: TRBJ2-1; cdr3_nt: TGCAGTGCTAGGGGTAACAATGAGCAGTTCTTC; cdr3_aa: CSARGNNEQFF
clone_size: -; d_call: -; v_call: TRBV7-2; j_call: TRBJ2-3; cdr3_nt: TGTGCCAGCAGGGAGGGGCTAGCTGGCGATACGCAGTATTTT; cdr3_aa: CASREGLAGDTQYF
clone_size: -; d_call: -; v_call: TRBV11-1; j_call: TRBJ2-3; cdr3_nt: TGTGCCAGCAGCAAACCGAGGGGGGCGCGGATCGAATCCGGTACGCAGTATTTT; cdr3_aa: CASSKPRGARIESGTQYF
clone_size: -; d_call: -; v_call: TRBV5-1; j_call: TRBJ2-6; cdr3_nt: TGCGCCAGCAGCTTGGATGTCTCTGGGGCCAACGTCCTGACTTTC; cdr3_aa: CASSLDVSGANVLTF
clone_size: -; d_call: TRBD1; v_call: TRBV19; j_call: TRBJ1-2; cdr3_nt: TGTGCCAGTAATTCGGCAGGGGGCGGCTACACCTTC; cdr3_aa: CASNSAGGGYTF
clone_size: -; d_call: TRBD1; v_call: TRBV10-2; j_call: TRBJ1-5; cdr3_nt: TGCGCCAGCAGTGAGTCGAGCAGGGGGAGTCGACAGCCCCAGCATTTT; cdr3_aa: CASSESSRGSRQPQHF
clone_size: -; d_call: TRBD1; v_call: TRBV10-3; j_call: TRBJ1-2; cdr3_nt: TGTGCCCTGAGGGACAGTGAGAACTATGGCTACACCTTC; cdr3_aa: CALRDSENYGYTF
clone_size: few; d_call: -; v_call: TRBV2; j_call: TRBJ1-2; cdr3_nt: TGTGCCAGCAGGGACAGAGCTAACTATGGCTACACCTTC; cdr3_aa: CASRDRANYGYTF
clone_size: -; d_call: -; v_call: TRBV7-9; j_call: TRBJ2-2; cdr3_nt: TGTGCCAGCAGCTTCGGCAGGGGCCGCACCGGGGAGCTGTTTTTT; cdr3_aa: CASSFGRGRTGELFF
clone_size: -; d_call: -; v_call: TRBV18; j_call: TRBJ1-5; cdr3_nt: TGTGCCAGCTCACCAGCCGGGACTCCGGGGCAGCCCCAGCATTTT; cdr3_aa: CASSPAGTPGQPQHF
clone_size: -; d_call: -; v_call: TRBV4-3; j_call: TRBJ1-5; cdr3_nt: TGCGCCAGCAGCCAAGTGACGTGGATGGTCTATCAGCCCCAGCATTTT; cdr3_aa: CASSQVTWMVYQPQHF
clone_size: -; d_call: TRBD1; v_call: TRBV27; j_call: TRBJ1-1; cdr3_nt: TGTGCCAGCAGTTTACAGGGGGCGGGCGGCACTGAAGCTTTCTTT; cdr3_aa: CASSLQGAGGTEAFF
clone_size: -; d_call: TRBD1; v_call: TRBV6-5; j_call: TRBJ1-5; cdr3_nt: TGTGCCAGCGGACAGGGAGATTATCAGCCCCAGCATTTT; cdr3_aa: CASGQGDYQPQHF